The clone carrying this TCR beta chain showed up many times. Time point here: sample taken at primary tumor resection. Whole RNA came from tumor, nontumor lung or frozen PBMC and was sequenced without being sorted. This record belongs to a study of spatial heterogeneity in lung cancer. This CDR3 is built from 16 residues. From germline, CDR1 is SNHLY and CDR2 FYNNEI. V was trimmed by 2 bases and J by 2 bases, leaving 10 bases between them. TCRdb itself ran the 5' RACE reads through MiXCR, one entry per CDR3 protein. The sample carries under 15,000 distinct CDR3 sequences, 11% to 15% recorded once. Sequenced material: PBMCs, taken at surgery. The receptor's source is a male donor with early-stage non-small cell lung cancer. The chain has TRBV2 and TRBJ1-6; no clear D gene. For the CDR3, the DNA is TGTGCCAGCAGTGAATTGGCAGCCACCTATAATTCACCCCTCCACTTT. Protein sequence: CASSELAATYNSPLHF.